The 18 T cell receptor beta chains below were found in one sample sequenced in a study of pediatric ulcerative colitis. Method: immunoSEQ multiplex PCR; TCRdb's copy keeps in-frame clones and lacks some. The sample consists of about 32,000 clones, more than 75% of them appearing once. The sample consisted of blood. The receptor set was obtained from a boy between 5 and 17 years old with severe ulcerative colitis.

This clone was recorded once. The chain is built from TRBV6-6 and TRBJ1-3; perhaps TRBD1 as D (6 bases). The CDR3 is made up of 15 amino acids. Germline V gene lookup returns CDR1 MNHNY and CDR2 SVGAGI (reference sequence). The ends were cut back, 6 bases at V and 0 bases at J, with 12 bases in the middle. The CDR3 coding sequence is TGTGCCAGCAGAACGGACAGAAACTCTGGAAACACCATATATTTT. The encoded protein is CASRTDRNSGNTIYF.

CDR3 DNA: TGTGCCAGCAGCGCGCGGGGGCCCCAGGAGCAGTTCTTC. Translation: CASSARGPQEQFF. The gene calls are TRBV9 and TRBJ2-1; D might be TRBD2 (7 bases). From germline, CDR1 is SGDLS and CDR2 YYNGEE. The V end was cut by 3 bases, the J end by 10 bases, with 14 bases between. CDR3 length equals 13 residues.

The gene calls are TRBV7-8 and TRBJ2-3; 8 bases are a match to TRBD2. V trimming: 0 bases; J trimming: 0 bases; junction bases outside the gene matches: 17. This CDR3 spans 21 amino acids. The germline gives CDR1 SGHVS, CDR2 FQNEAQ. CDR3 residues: CASSLAWASAGVGISTDTQYF. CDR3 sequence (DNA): TGTGCCAGCAGCTTAGCTTGGGCGTCAGCGGGGGTCGGCATTAGCACAGATACGCAGTATTTT.

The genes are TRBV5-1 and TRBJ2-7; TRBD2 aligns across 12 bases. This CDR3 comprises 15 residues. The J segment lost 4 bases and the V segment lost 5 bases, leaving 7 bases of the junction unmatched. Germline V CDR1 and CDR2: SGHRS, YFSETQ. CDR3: CASSGLAGPFYEQYF. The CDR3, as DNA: TGCGCCAGCAGTGGACTAGCGGGGCCCTTTTACGAGCAGTACTTC.

Here the CDR3 DNA reads TGTGCCAGCAGTTTCACTAGCGGGGGTTACAATGAGCAGTTCTTC. Translating gives CASSFTSGGYNEQFF. The V call is TRBV6-5, the J call TRBJ2-1; TRBD2 agrees at 11 bases. Germline-derived CDR1 and CDR2 are MNHEY and SVGAGI. This CDR3 spans 15 amino acids. V was pared by 4 bases and J by 4 bases, with 3 bases of the junction left unmatched.

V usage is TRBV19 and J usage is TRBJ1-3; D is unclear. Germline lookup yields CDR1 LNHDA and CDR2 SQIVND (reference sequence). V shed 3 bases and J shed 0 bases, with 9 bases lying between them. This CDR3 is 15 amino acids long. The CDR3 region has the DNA TGTGCCAGTAGTATGGAGGGAAACTCTGGAAACACCATATATTTT. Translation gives CASSMEGNSGNTIYF.

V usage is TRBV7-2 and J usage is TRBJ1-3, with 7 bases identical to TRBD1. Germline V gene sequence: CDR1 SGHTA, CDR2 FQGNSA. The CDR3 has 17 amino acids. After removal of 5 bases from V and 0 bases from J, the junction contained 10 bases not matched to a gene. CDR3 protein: CASSRTGAPNSGNTIYF. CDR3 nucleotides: TGTGCCAGCAGCCGGACAGGCGCCCCGAACTCTGGAAACACCATATATTTT. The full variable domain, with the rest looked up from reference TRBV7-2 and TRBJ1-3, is GAGVSQSPSNKVTEKGKDVELRCDPISGHTALYWYRQSLGQGLEFLIYFQGNSAPDKSGLPSDRFSAERTGGSVSTLTIQRTQQEDSAVYLCASSRTGAPNSGNTIYFGEGSWLTVV.

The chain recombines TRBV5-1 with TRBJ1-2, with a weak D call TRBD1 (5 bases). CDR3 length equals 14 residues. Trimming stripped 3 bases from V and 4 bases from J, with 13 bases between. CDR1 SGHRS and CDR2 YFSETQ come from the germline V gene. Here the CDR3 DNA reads TGCGCCAGCAGCTCCCGTCCGGGGGGCTATGGCTACACCTTC. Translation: CASSSRPGGYGYTF.

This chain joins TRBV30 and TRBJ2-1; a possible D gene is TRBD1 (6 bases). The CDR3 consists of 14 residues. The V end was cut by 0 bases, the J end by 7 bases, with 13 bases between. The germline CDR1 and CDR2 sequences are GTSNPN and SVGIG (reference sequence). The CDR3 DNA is TGTGCCTGGAGTGTAGGATACAGGGAGAATGAGCAGTTCTTC. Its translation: CAWSVGYRENEQFF.

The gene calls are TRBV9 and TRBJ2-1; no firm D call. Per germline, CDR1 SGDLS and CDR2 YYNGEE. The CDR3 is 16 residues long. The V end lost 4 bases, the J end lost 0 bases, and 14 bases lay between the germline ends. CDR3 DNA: TGTGCCAGCAGCACAACCGGACCGTCCTCCTACAATGAGCAGTTCTTC. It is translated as CASSTTGPSSYNEQFF.

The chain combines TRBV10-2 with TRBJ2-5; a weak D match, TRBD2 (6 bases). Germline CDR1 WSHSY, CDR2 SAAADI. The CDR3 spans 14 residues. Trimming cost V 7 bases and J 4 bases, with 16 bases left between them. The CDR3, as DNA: TGCGCCAGCAACTTTGCGGGGCCGGCAGAGACCCAGTACTTC. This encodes CASNFAGPAETQYF.

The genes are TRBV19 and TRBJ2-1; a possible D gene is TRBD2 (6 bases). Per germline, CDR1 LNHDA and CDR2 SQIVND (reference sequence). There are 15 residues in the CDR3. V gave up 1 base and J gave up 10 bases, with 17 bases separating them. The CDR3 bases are TGTGCCAGTAGTATAGCAGGACATCTTGGGGGGGAGCAGTTCTTC. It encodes CASSIAGHLGGEQFF.

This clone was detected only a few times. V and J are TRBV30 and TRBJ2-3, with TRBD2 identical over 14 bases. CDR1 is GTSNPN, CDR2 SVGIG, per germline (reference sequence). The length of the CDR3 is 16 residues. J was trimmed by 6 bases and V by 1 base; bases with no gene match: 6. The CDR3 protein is CAWSAGTSGGRDTQYF. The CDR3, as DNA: TGTGCCTGGAGTGCCGGGACTAGCGGGGGAAGGGATACGCAGTATTTT.

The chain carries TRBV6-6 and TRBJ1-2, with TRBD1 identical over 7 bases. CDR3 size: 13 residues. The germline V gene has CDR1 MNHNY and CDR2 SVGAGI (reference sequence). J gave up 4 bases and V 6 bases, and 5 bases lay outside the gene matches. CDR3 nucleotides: TGTGCCAGCAGCTACAGGGGTGGCTATGGCTACACCTTC. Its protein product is CASSYRGGYGYTF.

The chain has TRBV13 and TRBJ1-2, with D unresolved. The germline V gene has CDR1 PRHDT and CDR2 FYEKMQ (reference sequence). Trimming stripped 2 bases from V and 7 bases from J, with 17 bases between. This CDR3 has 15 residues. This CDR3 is CASSLSGGIIAGYTF. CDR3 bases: TGTGCCAGCAGCTTAAGCGGTGGGATTATTGCTGGCTACACCTTC.

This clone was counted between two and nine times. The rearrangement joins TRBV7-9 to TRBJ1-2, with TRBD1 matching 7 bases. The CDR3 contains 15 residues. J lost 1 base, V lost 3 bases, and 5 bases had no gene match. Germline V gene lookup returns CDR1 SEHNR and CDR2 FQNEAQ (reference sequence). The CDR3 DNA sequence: TGTGCCAGCAGCTTCCCGCAGGGGGTTAACTATGGCTACACCTTC. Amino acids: CASSFPQGVNYGYTF.

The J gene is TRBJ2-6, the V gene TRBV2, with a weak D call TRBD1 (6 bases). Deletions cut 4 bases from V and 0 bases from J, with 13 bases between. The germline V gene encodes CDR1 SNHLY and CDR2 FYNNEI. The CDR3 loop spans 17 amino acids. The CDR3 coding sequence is TGTGCCAGCAGTGGGACAGCCTACCTCTCTGGGGCCAACGTCCTGACTTTC. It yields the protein CASSGTAYLSGANVLTF.

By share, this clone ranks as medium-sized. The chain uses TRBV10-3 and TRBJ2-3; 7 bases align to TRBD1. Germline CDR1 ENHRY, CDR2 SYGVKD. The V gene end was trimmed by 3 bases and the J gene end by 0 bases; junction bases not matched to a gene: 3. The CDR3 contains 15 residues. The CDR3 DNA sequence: TGTGCCATCAGTGATCCGGGACAGAGCACAGATACGCAGTATTTT. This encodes CAISDPGQSTDTQYF.